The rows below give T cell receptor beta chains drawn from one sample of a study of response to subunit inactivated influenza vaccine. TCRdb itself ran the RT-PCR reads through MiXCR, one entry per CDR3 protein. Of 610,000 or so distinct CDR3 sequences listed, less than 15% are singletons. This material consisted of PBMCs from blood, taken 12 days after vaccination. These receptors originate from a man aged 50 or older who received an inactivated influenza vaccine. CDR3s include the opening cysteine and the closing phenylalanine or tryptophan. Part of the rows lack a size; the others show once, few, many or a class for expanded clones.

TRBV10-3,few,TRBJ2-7,CAISERVGEQYF
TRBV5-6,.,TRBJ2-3,CASSLDVSRPSDTQYF
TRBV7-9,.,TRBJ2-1,CASSLLSAGGRNEQFF
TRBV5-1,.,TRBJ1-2,CASSLDSPNGYTF
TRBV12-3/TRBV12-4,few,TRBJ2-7,CASSLFAGTYEQYF
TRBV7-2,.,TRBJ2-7,CASSLGGGTFPEEQYF
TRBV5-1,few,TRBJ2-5,CASSLNGGTIQETQYF
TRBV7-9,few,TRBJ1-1,CASSLGPATEAFF
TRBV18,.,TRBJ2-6,CASSPGVSPSGANVLTF
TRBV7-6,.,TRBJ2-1,CASSLRAGRSSYNERFF
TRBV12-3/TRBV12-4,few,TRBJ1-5,CASSRGYSNQPQHF
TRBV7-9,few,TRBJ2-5,CASSQWGQETQYF
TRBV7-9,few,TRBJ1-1,CASSADRENTEAFF
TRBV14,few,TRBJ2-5,CASSQGRQGSFQETQYF
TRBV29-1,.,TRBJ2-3,CSVDSLAGGQAQYF
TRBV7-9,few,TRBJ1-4,CASKNMGEKLFF
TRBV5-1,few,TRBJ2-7,CASSFRRQASQSSYEQYF
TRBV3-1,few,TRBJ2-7,CASRSTSGSYEQYF
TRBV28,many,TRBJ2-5,CASSPLTGFQETQYF
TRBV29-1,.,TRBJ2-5,CSVDEARETQYF
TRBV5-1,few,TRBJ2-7,CASSSRVVPNEQYF
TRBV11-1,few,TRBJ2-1,CASSRTSGGHISYNEQFF
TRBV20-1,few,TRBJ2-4,CSADDPAEGKNIQYF